These T cell receptor beta chains were read from a single sample in a study of cytomegalovirus exposure and HLA in healthy donors. Produced via immunoSEQ multiplex PCR; TCRdb's table is partial and in-frame only. The table includes about 40,000 clones, approximately 71% detected once. The sample comprised PBMCs. Receptor source: a man aged 50-59 years in good health and CMV-seropositive. Each CDR3 is given with its conserved first and last residue. Fields, in order: V gene, clone size, D gene, J gene, CDR3 DNA, CDR3 protein. The D gene is left open where the match is weak. The size field is filled for only some rows; it gives once, few, many or a size class.

>TRBV25-1|NA|NA|TRBJ2-3
TGTGCCAGCAGTGAATGGGGCAGCGTCACAGATACGCAGTATTTT
CASSEWGSVTDTQYF
>TRBV29-1|NA|TRBD1|TRBJ1-5
TGCAGCGTTGTATTGGGACAGGGTAGCAATCAGCCCCAGCATTTT
CSVVLGQGSNQPQHF
>TRBV7-6|NA|TRBD1|TRBJ1-2
TGTGCCAGCAGCTTAAAGAGAGGACAGGGGGTCGGCTTC
CASSLKRGQGVGF
>TRBV5-1|NA|TRBD1|TRBJ1-3
TGCGCCAGCAGCACGACAGGGGGAAACACCATATATTTT
CASSTTGGNTIYF
>TRBV11-2|NA|TRBD1|TRBJ2-3
TGTGCCAGCAGCCCAGGGGACAGGTACACAGATACGCAGTATTTT
CASSPGDRYTDTQYF
>TRBV4-1|NA|TRBD1|TRBJ1-4
TGCGCCAGCAGCCCAGGGGGCGCAGGCGAAAAACTGTTTTTT
CASSPGGAGEKLFF
>TRBV6-5|NA|NA|TRBJ1-1
TGTGCCAGCAGTTACGTTGATTATAGTGAAGCTTTCTTT
CASSYVDYSEAFF
>TRBV7-9|NA|NA|TRBJ1-1
TGTGCCAGCAGCTCGTCCCCAGGAAACACTGAAGCTTTCTTT
CASSSSPGNTEAFF
>TRBV7-9|NA|TRBD1|TRBJ1-1
TGTGCCAGCAGCTTAGCCCCCAGGGGGACTGAAGCTTTCTTT
CASSLAPRGTEAFF
>TRBV5-6|NA|TRBD1|TRBJ2-1
TGTGCCAGCACCACAGGGGGCAAGGAGCAGTTCTTC
CASTTGGKEQFF
>TRBV7-2|NA|TRBD2|TRBJ2-7
TGTGCCAGCAGCCTCACGCGGGGGGAAACCTACGAGCAGTACTTC
CASSLTRGETYEQYF
>TRBV27|NA|NA|TRBJ1-1
TGTGCCAGCAGTTGGGGGGTAATGAACACTGAAGCTTTCTTT
CASSWGVMNTEAFF
>TRBV2|NA|TRBD1|TRBJ1-6
TGTGCCAGCACCGGACAGGGGGACTCACCCCTCCACTTT
CASTGQGDSPLHF
>TRBV28|NA|TRBD1|TRBJ2-2
TGTGCCAGCAGTAACAGGGGTTACACCGGGGAGCTGTTTTTT
CASSNRGYTGELFF
>TRBV5-4|few|NA|TRBJ1-1
TGTGCCAGCAGCTTGGGCCACCTCGGTTTCACTGAAGCTTTCTTT
CASSLGHLGFTEAFF
>TRBV7-2|NA|TRBD1|TRBJ1-5
TGTGCCAGCAGAGGACAGGCGAGCAATCAGCCCCAGCATTTT
CASRGQASNQPQHF
>TRBV10-3|NA|NA|TRBJ2-3
TGTGCCATCAGGCCAGGGGTCGCATTTACAGATACGCAGTATTTT
CAIRPGVAFTDTQYF
>TRBV9|NA|NA|TRBJ1-1
TGTGCCAGCAGCGTAGCAGCACAGATGAACACTGAAGCTTTCTTT
CASSVAAQMNTEAFF
>TRBV7-2|NA|TRBD2|TRBJ2-7
TGTGCCAGCAGCTCGAATAGCGGGGCCTACGAGCAGTACTTC
CASSSNSGAYEQYF
>TRBV6-5|NA|NA|TRBJ2-1
TGTGCCAGCAGCCCAGACAGGGGACTATACAATGAGCAGTTCTTC
CASSPDRGLYNEQFF
>TRBV5-1|once|TRBD2|TRBJ2-3
TGCGCCAGCAGCTTGGAGCTAGCGGGCAGCACAGATACGCAGTATTTT
CASSLELAGSTDTQYF
>TRBV5-8|NA|TRBD1|TRBJ2-7
TGTGCCAGCAGGTACAGGGGGGCCTCGTACGAGCAGTACTTC
CASRYRGASYEQYF
>TRBV5-1|few|NA|TRBJ1-1
TGCGCCAGCAGCTTGGACAGGGTGGGCAACACTGAAGCTTTCTTT
CASSLDRVGNTEAFF
>TRBV14|few|TRBD2|TRBJ2-3
TGTGCCAGCAGTCACCTAGCGGTTAGCTTGGGGGCAGATACGCAGTATTTT
CASSHLAVSLGADTQYF
>TRBV11-2|NA|NA|TRBJ2-7
TGTGCCAGCAGCTTAGGTGGGGGCGCGATCTACGAGCAGTACTTC
CASSLGGGAIYEQYF
>TRBV19|few|TRBD1|TRBJ1-1
TGTGCCAGTAGTATCCAGGGGGCAGGGGGCACTGAAGCTTTCTTT
CASSIQGAGGTEAFF
>TRBV6-5|NA|NA|TRBJ2-7
TGTGCCAGCAGTTCCCCCGAGACAGCGATCTACGAGCAGTACTTC
CASSSPETAIYEQYF
>TRBV27|NA|TRBD1|TRBJ1-6
TGTGCCAGCAGTGCCGGGACAGGAATTTATTCACCCCTCCACTTT
CASSAGTGIYSPLHF
>TRBV25-1|NA|NA|TRBJ2-7
TGTGCCAGCAGCTCGTCCTACGAGCAGTACTTC
CASSSSYEQYF
>TRBV7-9|NA|TRBD1|TRBJ2-5
TGTGCCAGCAGCTCCAGGGGGAGTGGGACCCAGTACTTC
CASSSRGSGTQYF
>TRBV28|once|NA|TRBJ2-7
TGTGCCAGCAGTGGGGGGGCCGGCTACGAGCAGTACTTC
CASSGGAGYEQYF
>TRBV7-2|NA|TRBD2|TRBJ2-7
TGTGCCAGCAGCTTGGGGGGGAAGGTGTACTTC
CASSLGGKVYF
>TRBV7-2|NA|TRBD2|TRBJ2-2
TGTGCCAGCAGCCAGAGCGGGGTTATCACCGGGGAGCTGTTTTTT
CASSQSGVITGELFF
>TRBV5-4|once|TRBD2|TRBJ2-3
TGTGCCAGCAGCTTCGTGGGGTCGGCGGGGGGATTCCCAGATACGCAGTATTTT
CASSFVGSAGGFPDTQYF
>TRBV11-2|many|TRBD1|TRBJ1-1
TGTGCCAGCAGCCACCGGGACAGGGGGAACACTGAAGCTTTCTTT
CASSHRDRGNTEAFF
>TRBV29-1|NA|NA|TRBJ2-1
TGCAGCGTTGAAGGAGGGTACTACAATGAGCAGTTCTTC
CSVEGGYYNEQFF